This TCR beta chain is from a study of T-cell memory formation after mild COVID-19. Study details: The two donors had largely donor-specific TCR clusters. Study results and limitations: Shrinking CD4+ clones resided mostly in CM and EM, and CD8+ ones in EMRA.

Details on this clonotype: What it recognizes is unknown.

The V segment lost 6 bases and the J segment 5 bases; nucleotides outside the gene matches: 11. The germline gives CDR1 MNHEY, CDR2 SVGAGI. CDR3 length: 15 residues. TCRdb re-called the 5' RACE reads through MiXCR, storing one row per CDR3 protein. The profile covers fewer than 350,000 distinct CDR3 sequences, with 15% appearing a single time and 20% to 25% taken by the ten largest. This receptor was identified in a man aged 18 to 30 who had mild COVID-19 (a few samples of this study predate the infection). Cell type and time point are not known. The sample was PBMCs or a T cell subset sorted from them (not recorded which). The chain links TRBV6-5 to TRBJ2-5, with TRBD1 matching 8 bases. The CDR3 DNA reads TGTGCCAGCAGACGGTGGACAGGGCTAGGGGAGACCCAGTACTTC. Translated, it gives CASRRWTGLGETQYF.